These T cell receptor beta chains were read from a single sample in a study of blood T cell repertoires in COVID-19. The table came from immunoSEQ multiplex PCR; TCRdb's copy has only in-frame clones and leaves some out. This table holds roughly 220,000 clones, around 90% found once. The sequenced sample was PBMCs or T cells enriched from blood (not recorded which). All receptors derive from a woman aged 50 to 60 with acute COVID-19. CDR3s include the opening cysteine and the closing phenylalanine or tryptophan. A D gene is named only where the DNA matches it firmly. Some rows have no size entry. The others give once, few or many, or a class for an expanded clone.

abundance | d_gene | j_gene | v_gene | CDR3aa | CDR3nt
- | TRBD1 | TRBJ2-5 | TRBV28 | CASSPLLGGTGRGVTQYF | TGTGCCAGCAGTCCCTTACTCGGAGGGACAGGGAGAGGGGTGACCCAGTACTTC
- | TRBD1 | TRBJ1-5 | TRBV4-2 | CASRTEQGANNQPQHF | TGTGCCTCCCGAACGGAACAGGGGGCGAACAATCAGCCCCAGCATTTT
- | - | TRBJ1-2 | TRBV5-4 | CASSVDSYGYTF | TGTGCCAGCAGCGTGGACAGCTATGGCTACACCTTC
- | TRBD1 | TRBJ1-2 | TRBV7-2 | CASSSGQGPYGYTF | TGTGCCAGCAGCTCCGGACAGGGACCCTATGGCTACACCTTC
- | TRBD1 | TRBJ1-3 | TRBV10-3 | CAISRLGGEAGNTIYF | TGTGCCATCAGTCGTCTAGGGGGCGAGGCTGGAAACACCATATATTTT
- | - | TRBJ1-2 | TRBV6-5 | CASSKTGRVNYGYTF | TGTGCCAGCAGTAAGACAGGCAGGGTTAACTATGGCTACACCTTC
- | - | TRBJ2-7 | TRBV7-2 | CASSLGTTSSYEQYF | TGTGCCAGCAGCTTAGGGACTACTTCATCCTACGAGCAGTACTTC
- | TRBD2 | TRBJ2-7 | TRBV7-8 | CASSLIMGLAGSYEQYF | TGTGCCAGCAGCTTGATTATGGGGCTAGCGGGCTCCTACGAGCAGTACTTC
- | TRBD1 | TRBJ1-2 | TRBV6-5 | CASRSPGQHYGYTF | TGTGCCAGCAGATCACCGGGACAGCACTATGGCTACACCTTC
once | - | TRBJ2-1 | TRBV7-2 | CASSLVRESGNEQFF | TGTGCCAGCAGCTTAGTACGGGAGTCGGGGAATGAGCAGTTCTTC
- | TRBD1 | TRBJ2-7 | TRBV7-2 | CASSLQGWGSYEQYF | TGTGCCAGCAGCCTACAGGGGTGGGGCTCCTACGAGCAGTACTTC
- | TRBD1 | TRBJ1-1 | TRBV28 | CASSSPGTVNTEAFF | TGTGCCAGCAGTTCCCCGGGGACAGTGAACACTGAAGCTTTCTTT
- | - | TRBJ1-4 | TRBV11-2 | CASSPGRTGEKLFF | TGTGCCAGCAGCCCGGGGAGAACGGGGGAAAAACTGTTTTTT
- | - | TRBJ1-1 | TRBV2 | CASSASQTNTEAFF | TGTGCCAGCAGTGCGTCACAAACGAACACTGAAGCTTTCTTT
- | - | TRBJ2-5 | TRBV5-1 | CASSPDQETQYF | TGCGCCAGCAGCCCGGACCAAGAGACCCAGTACTTC
- | - | TRBJ2-7 | TRBV7-2 | CASSLVGVYEQYF | TGTGCCAGCAGCTTAGTAGGGGTTTACGAGCAGTACTTC
- | TRBD2 | TRBJ2-1 | TRBV18 | CASSRLAGDNEQFF | TGTGCCAGCTCACGACTAGCGGGAGATAATGAGCAGTTCTTC
- | - | TRBJ1-5 | TRBV7-9 | CASSQGRRGNQPQHF | TGTGCCAGCAGTCAAGGACGCAGGGGCAATCAGCCCCAGCATTTT
- | TRBD2 | TRBJ2-3 | TRBV6-5 | CASRALAGGDDTQYF | TGTGCCAGCAGAGCACTAGCGGGAGGGGATGATACGCAGTATTTT
- | - | TRBJ2-2 | TRBV7-6 | CASSLAPGQGSRTSGTGGELFF | TGTGCCAGCAGCTTAGCCCCTGGACAGGGGTCCCGGACTAGCGGAACGGGAGGGGAGCTGTTTTTT
- | - | TRBJ2-1 | TRBV3-1/TRBV3-2 | CASSQDQGLAADDEQFF | TGTGCCAGCAGCCAAGATCAGGGGCTAGCCGCAGACGATGAGCAGTTCTTC
- | - | TRBJ2-5 | TRBV5-1 | CASSWGQAGQETQYF | TGCGCCAGCAGCTGGGGGCAGGCGGGCCAAGAGACCCAGTACTTC
few | - | TRBJ2-1 | TRBV2 | CASSEGPGGRAPGPSYNEQFF | TGTGCCAGCAGTGAAGGGCCCGGGGGTAGGGCCCCGGGGCCCTCCTACAATGAGCAGTTCTTC
- | - | TRBJ2-7 | TRBV28 | CASRAGSTPYEQYF | TGTGCCAGCAGGGCGGGCAGTACACCCTACGAGCAGTACTTC
- | - | TRBJ2-5 | TRBV7-2 | CASSLRLARGETQYF | TGTGCCAGCAGCTTACGGCTAGCGAGGGGAGAGACCCAGTACTTC